This entry features one T cell receptor (beta chain) sequence. Its antigen is unidentified. The germline V gene encodes CDR1 SGHVS and CDR2 FQNEAQ. With 1 base removed from V and 9 bases from J, the gap between germline ends came to 10 bases. The CDR3 sequence is 14 residues long. Quantitative molecular-barcoded 5'-RACE generated the TCR beta libraries. From the 5' RACE reads, TCRdb called clonotypes with MiXCR, one entry per CDR3 protein. The repertoire has 450,000 or so distinct CDR3 sequences, 20% to 30% of them found once; the top ten carry about 0.89%. This sample was taken from a study of CD8 T cells in ankylosing spondylitis. General study findings and limits: A motif in TCR beta, a set of 8 or 9 highly homologous variants, appeared characteristic of ankylosing spondylitis blood. Clones that were linked to disease were CD8+ and were relatively rare in peripheral blood. In the blood and synovial fluid of reactive arthritis, some motif variants had been previously reported. The clones that were linked to disease were reported to be significantly enriched in matched synovial fluid samples from ankylosing spondylitis patients.

The sample comprised blood, either unsorted or a sorted T cell fraction (not recorded which). The receptor was isolated from a male donor with ankylosing spondylitis. The chain combines TRBV7-8 with TRBJ1-6, with D maybe TRBD1 (6 bases). CDR3 DNA sequence: TGTGCCAGCAGCTTAGTACAGGGAGGTTCACCCCTCCACTTT. Protein product: CASSLVQGGSPLHF.